A selection of T cell receptor beta chains follows, all from one sample in a study of blood T cell repertoires in COVID-19. Assay: immunoSEQ multiplex PCR; the TCRdb copy retains only in-frame clones and omits some. The sample holds 30,000 to 40,000 clones, more than 70% seen once. Source material: peripheral blood. All receptors derive from a human donor in a cohort sampled during active COVID-19. Both conserved end residues are part of each CDR3. D genes are given only for firm matches. For some rows the clone size is stated as once, few or many, or as a class when expanded; others skip it.

TRBJ2-7 . TRBV30 TRBD1 17 CAWSAPRTGRTSYEQYF TGTGCCTGGAGTGCCCCCCGGACAGGGAGGACCTCCTACGAGCAGTACTTC
TRBJ2-3 . TRBV24-1 TRBD1 14 CATSDLGQTDTQYF TGTGCCACCAGTGACCTGGGACAGACAGATACGCAGTATTTT
TRBJ2-7 few TRBV6-5 . 13 CASSTPVGYEQYF TGTGCCAGCAGTACTCCCGTCGGCTACGAGCAGTACTTC
TRBJ2-1 . TRBV10-3 TRBD2 15 CAITKGTSFSDEQFF TGTGCCATCACCAAAGGGACTAGTTTCAGCGATGAGCAGTTCTTC
TRBJ2-1 . TRBV20-1 TRBD1 14 CSASGQGAHNEQFF TGCAGTGCTAGTGGTCAGGGGGCTCACAATGAGCAGTTCTTC
TRBJ2-3 . TRBV5-1 TRBD2 17 CASSLELAGGDTDTQYF TGCGCCAGCAGCTTGGAACTAGCGGGGGGCGACACAGATACGCAGTATTTT
TRBJ1-1 . TRBV18 . 14 CASSPLDSNTEAFF TGTGCCAGCTCACCCCTTGACAGTAACACTGAAGCTTTCTTT
TRBJ2-7 . TRBV7-2 . 15 CASSLARGLTTEQYF TGTGCCAGCAGCTTAGCCAGGGGCCTTACTACCGAGCAGTACTTC
TRBJ1-2 . TRBV5-4 . 18 CASSFGQGWGQSGDGYTF TGTGCCAGCAGCTTCGGTCAAGGATGGGGGCAGTCAGGGGATGGCTACACCTTC
TRBJ2-7 . TRBV6-5 . 15 CASSFTGTPTYEQYF TGTGCCAGCAGTTTTACCGGGACACCGACCTACGAGCAGTACTTC
TRBJ2-3 . TRBV5-4 TRBD1 17 CASSLGHGTVRTDTQYF TGTGCCAGCAGCTTGGGGCATGGGACAGTACGCACAGATACGCAGTATTTT
TRBJ2-2 . TRBV19 . 15 CASIGVGGNTGELFF TGTGCCAGTATCGGGGTAGGGGGGAACACCGGGGAGCTGTTTTTT
TRBJ1-3 . TRBV3-1/TRBV3-2 TRBD1 15 CASSARDRDGNTIYF TGTGCCAGCAGCGCCCGGGACAGGGATGGAAACACCATATATTTT
TRBJ2-5 . TRBV11-2 . 13 CASSPNSRETQYF TGTGCCAGCAGCCCGAATTCTCGGGAGACCCAGTACTTC
TRBJ2-7 . TRBV20-1 TRBD2 14 CSASSRTSGYEQYF TGCAGTGCTAGTTCGCGGACTAGCGGCTACGAGCAGTACTTC
TRBJ1-4 once TRBV28 . 13 CASSLVDTEKLFF TGTGCCAGCAGTTTGGTCGACACTGAAAAACTGTTTTTT
TRBJ2-3 . TRBV6-5 . 12 CASSPVTDTQYF TGTGCCAGCAGCCCCGTGACAGATACGCAGTATTTT